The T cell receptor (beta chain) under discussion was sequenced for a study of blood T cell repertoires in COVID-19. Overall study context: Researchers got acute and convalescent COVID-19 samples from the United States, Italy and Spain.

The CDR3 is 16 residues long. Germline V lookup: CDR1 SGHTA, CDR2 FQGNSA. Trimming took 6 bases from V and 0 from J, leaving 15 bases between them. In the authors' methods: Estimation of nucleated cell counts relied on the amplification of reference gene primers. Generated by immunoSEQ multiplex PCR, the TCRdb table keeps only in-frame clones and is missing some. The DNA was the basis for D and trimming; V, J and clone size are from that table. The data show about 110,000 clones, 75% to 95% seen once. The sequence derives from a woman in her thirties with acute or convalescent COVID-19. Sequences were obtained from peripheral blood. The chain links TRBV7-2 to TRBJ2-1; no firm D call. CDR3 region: CASRLRLTGSYNEQFF. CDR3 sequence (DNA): TGTGCCAGCAGACTTAGACTGACGGGCTCCTACAATGAGCAGTTCTTC.